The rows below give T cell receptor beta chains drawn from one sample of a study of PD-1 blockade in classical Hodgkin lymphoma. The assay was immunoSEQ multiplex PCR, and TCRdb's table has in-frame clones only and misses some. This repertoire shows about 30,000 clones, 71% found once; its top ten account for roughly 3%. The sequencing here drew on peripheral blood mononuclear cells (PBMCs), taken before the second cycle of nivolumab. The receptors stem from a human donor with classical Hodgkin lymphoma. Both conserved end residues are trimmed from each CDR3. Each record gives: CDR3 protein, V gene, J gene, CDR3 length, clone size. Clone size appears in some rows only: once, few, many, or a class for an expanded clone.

cdr3_aa: ASSLDNLDYEQF; v_call: TRBV7-9; j_call: TRBJ2-1; cdr3_length: 12; clone_size: NA
cdr3_aa: ANGGTNYGYT; v_call: TRBV6-5; j_call: TRBJ1-2; cdr3_length: 10; clone_size: NA
cdr3_aa: ASSLGGTDSGNTIY; v_call: TRBV11-2; j_call: TRBJ1-3; cdr3_length: 14; clone_size: medium-sized
cdr3_aa: ASKWTGGAYSYGYT; v_call: TRBV5-1; j_call: TRBJ1-2; cdr3_length: 14; clone_size: NA
cdr3_aa: ASSSTWQGIMNTEAF; v_call: TRBV7-9; j_call: TRBJ1-1; cdr3_length: 15; clone_size: NA
cdr3_aa: ASSQLRDRGSTDTQY; v_call: TRBV19; j_call: TRBJ2-3; cdr3_length: 15; clone_size: NA
cdr3_aa: ASSQADRQAGANVLT; v_call: TRBV4-3; j_call: TRBJ2-6; cdr3_length: 15; clone_size: few
cdr3_aa: ASSFQGANSPLH; v_call: TRBV7-6; j_call: TRBJ1-6; cdr3_length: 12; clone_size: NA
cdr3_aa: ASSKRAGALLMYQETQY; v_call: TRBV21-1; j_call: TRBJ2-5; cdr3_length: 17; clone_size: NA
cdr3_aa: ASTPGPGSDTQY; v_call: TRBV6-5; j_call: TRBJ2-3; cdr3_length: 12; clone_size: medium-sized
cdr3_aa: ASSQEGQYNSPLH; v_call: TRBV4-3; j_call: TRBJ1-6; cdr3_length: 13; clone_size: few
cdr3_aa: ASSLGDRSEQY; v_call: TRBV28; j_call: TRBJ2-7; cdr3_length: 11; clone_size: NA
cdr3_aa: AISAEAGDAEAF; v_call: TRBV10-3; j_call: TRBJ1-1; cdr3_length: 12; clone_size: NA
cdr3_aa: ASGVTQPQH; v_call: TRBV7-8; j_call: TRBJ1-5; cdr3_length: 9; clone_size: NA
cdr3_aa: ASSLGALLMNTEAF; v_call: TRBV5-5; j_call: TRBJ1-1; cdr3_length: 14; clone_size: once
cdr3_aa: ASSGGSQETQY; v_call: TRBV5-1; j_call: TRBJ2-5; cdr3_length: 11; clone_size: NA
cdr3_aa: ASSLIGNYNEQF; v_call: TRBV5-6; j_call: TRBJ2-1; cdr3_length: 12; clone_size: NA
cdr3_aa: AWTPTDFSYEQY; v_call: TRBV30; j_call: TRBJ2-7; cdr3_length: 12; clone_size: NA
cdr3_aa: ASSQLDRVGANVLT; v_call: TRBV4-1; j_call: TRBJ2-6; cdr3_length: 14; clone_size: NA
cdr3_aa: ASSDLFYEQY; v_call: TRBV6-5; j_call: TRBJ2-7; cdr3_length: 10; clone_size: few
cdr3_aa: ASSTAAGGGNTIY; v_call: TRBV6-5; j_call: TRBJ1-3; cdr3_length: 13; clone_size: NA
cdr3_aa: ASSHRLSDTQY; v_call: TRBV7-6; j_call: TRBJ2-3; cdr3_length: 11; clone_size: NA
cdr3_aa: ASRLYEQY; v_call: TRBV6-4; j_call: TRBJ2-7; cdr3_length: 8; clone_size: NA
cdr3_aa: ASSPATGPYEQY; v_call: TRBV19; j_call: TRBJ2-7; cdr3_length: 12; clone_size: NA
cdr3_aa: ASSHTDRGLYNEQF; v_call: TRBV7-9; j_call: TRBJ2-1; cdr3_length: 14; clone_size: NA